These 28 T cell receptor beta chains share one sample of origin, sequenced in a study of shared clonotypes between healthy human individuals. The protocol was immunoSEQ multiplex PCR, while the TCRdb copy is restricted to in-frame clones and leaves out a portion. The sample shows approximately 2.5 million clones, over 85% of them seen only once. Material for sequencing was naive CD4+ T cells sorted from blood. Described subset: CD45RA+ positively selected. The origin of the receptors is a man between 18 and 29 years old in good health.

The genes are TRBV30 and TRBJ1-6, with 10 bases identical to TRBD1. The V segment lost 2 bases and the J segment 14 bases; nucleotides outside the gene matches: 3. Looked up from germline, CDR1 is GTSNPN and CDR2 is SVGIG (reference sequence). This CDR3 is 12 amino acids long. CDR3 sequence: CAWSRQGATLHF. The CDR3 bases are TGTGCCTGGAGTAGACAGGGGGCGACCCTCCACTTT.

The rearrangement joins TRBV6-5 to TRBJ1-1; TRBD1 might be the D (6 bases). Germline values: CDR1 MNHEY, CDR2 SVGAGI. The ends were cut back, 6 bases at V and 2 bases at J, with 13 bases in the middle. The CDR3 consists of 14 residues. The CDR3, as DNA: TGTGCCAGCAGCGGAACAGGGTTTAACACTGAAGCTTTCTTT. It yields the protein CASSGTGFNTEAFF.

The CDR3 coding sequence is TGTGCCAGCAACCAATACGGCGGGGGGCAGACCGAGCAGTACTTC. This gives the protein CASNQYGGGQTEQYF. V gene TRBV5-4 combines with J gene TRBJ2-7; 8 bases are a match to TRBD2. CDR3 length equals 15 residues. V shed 6 bases and J 6 bases; nucleotides not matched to a gene: 14. Germline V gene sequence: CDR1 SGHNT, CDR2 YYREEE (reference sequence).

V and J are TRBV10-3 and TRBJ1-5; D remains unclear. Per germline, CDR1 ENHRY and CDR2 SYGVKD. The CDR3 consists of 15 residues. V was trimmed by 2 bases and J by 4 bases, leaving 12 bases between them. In DNA, the CDR3 is TGTGCCATCAGTGAGGCGCTGCCCACAAATCAGCCCCAGCATTTT. This codes for CAISEALPTNQPQHF.

The chain recombines TRBV6-5 with TRBJ1-2; D might be TRBD1 (5 bases). V was shortened by 0 bases and J by 8 bases, with 13 bases between the two germline ends. The germline V gene encodes CDR1 MNHEY and CDR2 SVGAGI. CDR3 length equals 14 residues. The CDR3 coding sequence is TGTGCCAGCAGTTACTCGACAGCCACTCCCGGCTACACCTTC. This codes for CASSYSTATPGYTF.

The CDR3 DNA reads as TGTGCCAGCAGTTACACCCGGGACAGGGGCTACGAGCAGTACTTC. Amino acids: CASSYTRDRGYEQYF. The rearrangement uses TRBV6-5 and TRBJ2-7; TRBD1 matches 10 bases. The CDR3 is made up of 15 amino acids. The J segment lost 3 bases and the V segment lost 2 bases, leaving 4 bases of the junction unmatched. CDR1 is MNHEY, CDR2 SVGAGI, per germline.

J is TRBJ1-2 and V is TRBV20-1, with a tentative D call TRBD1 (5 bases). The V end was cut by 6 bases, the J end by 5 bases, with 10 bases between. The CDR3 extends over 11 amino acids. Germline V gene sequence: CDR1 DFQATT, CDR2 SNEGSKA (reference sequence). CDR3 sequence (DNA): TGCAGTGCCGCTCAGGGTTATGGCTACACCTTC. Protein product: CSAAQGYGYTF.

J is TRBJ2-4 and V is TRBV7-2; TRBD2 might be the D (5 bases). The CDR3 runs 15 residues. CDR1 is SGHTA, CDR2 FQGNSA, per germline. V lost 5 bases, J lost 0 bases, and 11 bases lay in between. For the CDR3, the DNA is TGTGCCAGCAGCCCACTAGGTATAGCCAAAAACATTCAGTACTTC. This sequence encodes CASSPLGIAKNIQYF.

The gene calls are TRBV6-5 and TRBJ2-2; D is possibly TRBD2 (5 bases). Germline CDR1 MNHEY, CDR2 SVGAGI. The CDR3 loop spans 14 amino acids. V was pared by 6 bases and J by 6 bases, with 14 bases between. CDR3 nucleotide sequence: TGTGCCAGCAGGAGGGATAGAATGGCCGGGGAGCTGTTTTTT. Its protein is CASRRDRMAGELFF.

V is TRBV5-4 and J is TRBJ1-6, with TRBD1 as a possible D gene (5 bases). Per the germline V gene, CDR1 is SGHNT and CDR2 is YYREEE (reference sequence). Trimming left V 2 bases short and J 8 bases short, with 17 bases between. The CDR3 contains 16 residues. The CDR3 sequence: CASSFIGPGGDSPLHF. DNA for the CDR3: TGTGCCAGCAGCTTTATCGGTCCTGGGGGAGATTCACCCCTCCACTTT.

The chain is built from TRBV6-5 and TRBJ1-1; possible D gene TRBD1, 6 bases. V was cut by 2 bases and J by 4 bases, with 8 bases left in between. Germline assignment: CDR1 MNHEY and CDR2 SVGAGI. This CDR3 is 13 amino acids long. The DNA for the CDR3 is TGTGCCAGCAGTTACGCGGGGGCCACTGAAGCTTTCTTT. Translating gives CASSYAGATEAFF.

The V and J genes are TRBV10-3 and TRBJ1-2; tentatively, D is TRBD1 (5 bases). V gave up 4 bases and J gave up 0 bases, with 9 bases separating them. CDR1 and CDR2 (germline): ENHRY, SYGVKD. This CDR3 spans 14 amino acids. The CDR3 sequence: CAISVVGANYGYTF. CDR3 sequence (DNA): TGTGCCATCAGTGTTGTAGGGGCTAACTATGGCTACACCTTC.

The gene calls are TRBV5-1 and TRBJ2-7, with 7 positions matching TRBD2. After removal of 3 bases from V and 0 bases from J, the junction contained 12 bases not matched to a gene. CDR1 is SGHRS, CDR2 YFSETQ, per germline. The CDR3 is made up of 17 amino acids. The CDR3 reads CASSSSAAGTNSYEQYF. CDR3 sequence (DNA): TGCGCCAGCAGCTCCTCAGCCGCGGGGACTAACTCCTACGAGCAGTACTTC.

V gene TRBV6-4 combines with J gene TRBJ1-1; TRBD1 is a possible D gene (5 bases). V lost 2 bases and J 4 bases, leaving 17 bases between the germline ends. Germline assignment: CDR1 MRHNA and CDR2 SNTAGT. This CDR3 is built from 16 residues. CDR3 sequence reads: CASSDHLMGGTTEAFF. As DNA, the CDR3 is TGTGCCAGCAGTGACCACCTGATGGGGGGGACCACTGAAGCTTTCTTT.

V and J are TRBV19 and TRBJ1-2, with 8 bases that match TRBD1. The V and J ends lost 5 bases and 4 bases, in that order; junction bases with no gene match: 15. Germline V gene lookup returns CDR1 LNHDA and CDR2 SQIVND (reference sequence). The CDR3 is made up of 17 amino acids. In nucleotides, the CDR3 is TGTGCCAGTAGTTTTCTGGGACAGGAGGCCCATCTCTATGGCTACACCTTC. It yields the protein CASSFLGQEAHLYGYTF.

The chain carries TRBV25-1 and TRBJ2-7, with 9 bases identical to TRBD1. After removal of 4 bases from V and 7 bases from J, the junction contained 14 bases not matched to a gene. Germline CDR1 and CDR2: MGHDK and SYGVNS. The CDR3 is 16 amino acids. The CDR3 here is CASSAAPGQGPREQYF. The CDR3 DNA sequence: TGTGCCAGCAGTGCGGCCCCGGGACAGGGACCTAGGGAGCAGTACTTC.

J is TRBJ1-2 and V is TRBV30; D not certain. The CDR3 runs to 13 residues. The germline gives CDR1 GTSNPN, CDR2 SVGIG (reference sequence). V lost 3 bases to trimming and J lost 6 bases, with 14 bases between them. The DNA for the CDR3 is TGTGCCTGGAGCCGGTCGGGGTTCGATGGCTACACCTTC. Amino acids: CAWSRSGFDGYTF.

The rearrangement links TRBV7-8 to TRBJ2-3; 8 bases are shared with TRBD2. The CDR3 is made up of 18 amino acids. Germline V gene sequence: CDR1 SGHVS, CDR2 FQNEAQ. V shed 1 base, J shed 1 base, and the junction held 10 bases outside the gene matches. The CDR3 sequence is CASSLGGGRGARTDTQYF. The DNA for the CDR3 is TGTGCCAGCAGCTTAGGTGGCGGGCGGGGGGCCCGCACAGATACGCAGTATTTT.

This clone showed up just once. The gene calls are TRBV18 and TRBJ2-7; no firm D call. Per germline, CDR1 KGHSH and CDR2 LQKENI. This CDR3 region has 13 residues. Trimming shortened V by 0 bases and J by 5 bases, and 8 bases separated the two germline ends. The CDR3 loop is CASSPPITDEQYF. The CDR3, as DNA: TGTGCCAGCTCACCACCCATCACCGACGAGCAGTACTTC.

The chain is built from TRBV7-2 and TRBJ1-2; D perhaps matches TRBD1 (5 bases). The V and J ends lost 5 bases and 0 bases respectively, with 19 bases between them. The CDR3 is made up of 17 amino acids. Germline CDR1 reads SGHTA; CDR2 reads FQGNSA. The CDR3 region has the DNA TGTGCCAGCAGCCCCCGCGTTGTTGGGGGACCTAACTATGGCTACACCTTC. Protein sequence: CASSPRVVGGPNYGYTF.

This chain links TRBV5-1 with TRBJ2-1; tentative D call: TRBD2 (6 bases). Between the trimmed V and J ends, which lost 8 bases and 0 bases, there was a span of 9 bases. In germline, CDR1 is SGHRS, CDR2 YFSETQ. The CDR3 runs to 13 residues. The CDR3 reads CASRELSYNEQFF. Here the CDR3 DNA reads TGCGCCAGTCGGGAGCTCTCCTACAATGAGCAGTTCTTC.

The rearrangement joins TRBV5-1 to TRBJ2-1; D may be TRBD1 (5 bases). The germline V gene encodes CDR1 SGHRS and CDR2 YFSETQ. Trimming shortened V by 6 bases and J by 3 bases, and 10 bases separated the two germline ends. This CDR3 comprises 13 residues. The CDR3 nucleotides are TGCGCCAGCAAACAGGACATCTACAATGAGCAGTTCTTC. Amino acid sequence: CASKQDIYNEQFF.

The V gene is TRBV19, the J gene TRBJ1-2; no clear D. CDR3 length: 13 amino acids. In germline, CDR1 is LNHDA, CDR2 SQIVND (reference sequence). V was clipped by 5 bases and J by 6 bases, with 13 bases between them. The CDR3 coding sequence is TGTGCCAGTAGTTCCGACATTGTTAATGGCTACACCTTC. Translating gives CASSSDIVNGYTF.

The chain has TRBV5-3 and TRBJ2-6, with 10 positions matching TRBD2. TRBV5-3 is given ORF status, its function remaining uncertain. V shed 4 bases, J shed 2 bases, and the junction held 9 bases outside the gene matches. The CDR3 loop spans 18 amino acids. The CDR3 sequence is CARSRSSGGAAGANVLTF. CDR3 sequence (DNA): TGTGCCAGAAGCCGCTCGAGCGGGGGGGCCGCTGGGGCCAACGTCCTGACTTTC.

The genes are TRBV7-9 and TRBJ2-1, with 8 bases aligning to TRBD1. This CDR3 is built from 15 residues. V lost 5 bases, J lost 2 bases, and 5 bases stayed unmatched. In germline, CDR1 is SEHNR, CDR2 FQNEAQ (reference sequence). CDR3: CASSPTGAAYNEQFF. The DNA for the CDR3 is TGTGCCAGCAGCCCGACAGGGGCGGCCTACAATGAGCAGTTCTTC. Full variable domain (outside the CDR3, taken from reference TRBV7-9 and TRBJ2-1): DTGVSQNPRHKITKRGQNVTFRCDPISEHNRLYWYRQTLGQGPEFLTYFQNEAQLEKSRLLSDRFSAERPKGSFSTLEIQRTEQGDSAMYLCASSPTGAAYNEQFFGPGTRLTVL.

This clone was seen just once. The V and J genes are TRBV5-1 and TRBJ2-5, with TRBD2 matching over 10 bases. CDR3 length: 18 residues. V trimming: 0 bases; J trimming: 4 bases; junction bases outside the gene matches: 12. From germline, CDR1 is SGHRS and CDR2 YFSETQ. In nucleotides, the CDR3 is TGCGCCAGCAGCTTGGTACTCGCTAGCGGGAGAACAGGAGAGACCCAGTACTTC. Its translation is CASSLVLASGRTGETQYF.

With respect to this clone: The same CDR3 arises from other DNA sequences in this sample as well. The gene calls are TRBV19 and TRBJ2-7, with no clear D. The CDR3 extends over 14 amino acids. Trimming stripped 2 bases from V and 0 bases from J, with 8 bases between. The germline CDR1 and CDR2 sequences are LNHDA and SQIVND (reference sequence). DNA of the CDR3: TGTGCCAGTAGTATATCAGGAAACTCCTACGAGCAGTACTTC. Protein: CASSISGNSYEQYF.

The V call is TRBV19, the J call TRBJ1-2, with a tentative D call TRBD1 (6 bases). This CDR3 has 15 residues. V was clipped by 2 bases and J by 3 bases, with 13 bases between them. The germline gives CDR1 LNHDA, CDR2 SQIVND (reference sequence). DNA for the CDR3: TGTGCCAGTAGTATACAGGCAGGGGTTGACTATGGCTACACCTTC. As protein: CASSIQAGVDYGYTF.